This T cell receptor beta chain is from a study of T-cell reconstitution after alpha-beta-depleted transplantation in children. Study-wide findings and caveats: Some patients' high day-60 TCRbeta diversity was traced to surviving recipient T cells and thymic progenitors. T-cell counts and diversity were attributed mostly to newly produced T cells one year after transplant. By about two months after transplant, alpha-beta T cells reportedly arose from several hundred graft clones that had expanded.

The TCRbeta library was prepared with unique molecular identifiers. TCRdb reprocessed the PCR reads with MiXCR, giving one entry per CDR3 protein. The sample holds roughly 30,000 distinct CDR3 sequences, around 6.6% seen once. This clonotype was counted ten times or more. Its antigen is still unknown. The clonotype comes from a child younger than two who had a stem cell transplant for acute myeloid leukemia, so the T cells may come from the graft donor. The sample consisted of peripheral blood, taken 60 days after TCRalphabeta/CD19-depleted stem cell transplant.

CDR3 coding DNA: TGTGCCAGCAGCCCCCTGGGTTCCCGAGGCGACGAGCAGTACTTC. This encodes CASSPLGSRGDEQYF. This sequence joins TRBV7-9 and TRBJ2-7; D remains unclear. CDR1 and CDR2 from the germline V gene are SEHNR and FQNEAQ (reference sequence). Trimming removed 5 bases from V and 5 bases from J, with 19 bases in between. This CDR3 is 15 amino acids long.